This T cell receptor (beta chain) was identified during a study of blood T cells in healthy people across ages. Trimming took 4 bases from V and 5 from J, leaving 12 bases between them. There are 13 residues in the CDR3. The germline gives CDR1 LGHNA, CDR2 YSLEER. Study findings and constraints: A roughly linear fall in TCR beta diversity per million T cells was seen with increasing age. In the absence of known donor CMV status, changes in expanded clonotypes were possibly confounded.

This clonotype showed up many times. The antigen is undetermined. A sample-barcoded 5' primer and a J-beta primer mix were used in a second PCR of roughly 7 to 11 cycles. TCRdb independently ran MiXCR on the 5' RACE reads; one entry per CDR3 protein. Found here are about a million distinct CDR3 sequences, about two fifths of them singletons; the top ten hold roughly 14%. Sequencing input: blood. J is TRBJ2-7 and V is TRBV4-3; D ambiguous. This receptor was identified in a man aged 18 to 29 in good health. In DNA, the CDR3 is TGCGCCAGCAGCCTGTATATTTGGGACGAGCAGTACTTC. Its translation: CASSLYIWDEQYF.